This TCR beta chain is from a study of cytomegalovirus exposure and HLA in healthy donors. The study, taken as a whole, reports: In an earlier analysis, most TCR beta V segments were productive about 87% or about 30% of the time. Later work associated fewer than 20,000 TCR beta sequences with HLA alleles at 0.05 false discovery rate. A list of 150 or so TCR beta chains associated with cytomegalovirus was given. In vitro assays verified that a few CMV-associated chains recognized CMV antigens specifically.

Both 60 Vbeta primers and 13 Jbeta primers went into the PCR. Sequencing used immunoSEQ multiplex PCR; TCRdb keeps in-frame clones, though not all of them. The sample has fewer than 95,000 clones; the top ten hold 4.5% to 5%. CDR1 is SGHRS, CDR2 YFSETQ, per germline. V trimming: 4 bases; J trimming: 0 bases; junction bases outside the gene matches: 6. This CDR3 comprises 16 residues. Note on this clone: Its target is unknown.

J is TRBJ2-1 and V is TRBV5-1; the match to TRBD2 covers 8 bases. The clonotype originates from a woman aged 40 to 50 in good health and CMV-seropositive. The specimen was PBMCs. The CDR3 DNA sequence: TGCGCCAGCAGCCCCGAGGGACTAGTCTCCTACAATGAGCAGTTCTTC. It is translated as CASSPEGLVSYNEQFF.